This record covers a single T cell receptor beta chain. Its specific antigen is unknown. No clone much larger than this one lies a single base away; base qualities are absent. The entry originates in a study of T cell responses to AZD1222 COVID-19 vaccine (dated by TCRdb to the early 2020s). Regarding the study in general: A total of approximately 230 trial participants underwent TCR sequencing, of whom some 210 received two doses of AZD1222 and around 25 received two doses of the MenACWY control vaccine. Trial participants were enrolled by age into 18-55, 56-69 and 70-plus year subgroups, with 148, 28 and 57 TCR-sequenced participants respectively.

The CDR3 regions of human TCRbeta chains were analyzed by immunosequencing. Under the source paper's analysis protocol: TCRs in the repertoires were matched against a reference library of SARS-CoV-2-specific TCRs that had been generated with the MIRA antigen-specificity platform. Breadth meant the fraction of unique TCRs that were SARS-CoV-2-associated, whereas depth meant the fraction of total T cells that were SARS-CoV-2-associated. Each spike-specific TCR was assigned to its reactive spike region and to a CD4 or CD8 class using the MIRA data. Log10-transformed breadth and depth values were compared by one-way ANOVA with Sidak's multiple comparisons tests. TCRdb's version of the immuneACCESS table is confined to in-frame rearrangements and falls short of the full clone set. An unresolved V gene accounts for under half of the shortfall where checked; the remainder is of unknown origin. The DNA gave D and trimming, while V, J and clone size come from that table. Present in this sample are tens of thousands of clones, around 85% of which were seen just once. Roughly a fifth of the sample is held by the ten biggest clonotypes.

What the work shows at the level of the full study, not this receptor alone: The 56-69-year group was small, and its depth increase did not reach significance, likely because of low power. Participants were mostly white British and included more females than males, and it was suggested by the authors that clonal diversity may have been underestimated. Conclusions about previously exposed vaccinees are limited because only a handful of AZD1222 recipients were SARS-CoV-2 seropositive at baseline. Epitopes outside the regions mutated in the B.1.351 and B.1.1.7 variants were reportedly recognized by nearly half of the unique spike-specific TCRs. After two AZD1222 doses, both the breadth and the depth of spike-specific TCRs were significantly higher than at day 0 and than in MenACWY recipients. No day 14 peak-response samples were available, so repertoires were characterized only after the peak T cell response. The vaccine-associated CD4 TCRs covered the entire spike protein, and the dominant responses fell in regions 160-218 and 743-854.

What this sample's time point label stands for: baseline before first vaccination. According to the study, the label for this sample's treatment or condition signals: meningococcal conjugate vaccine given as trial control. The vaccinee samples were drawn from two UK trials, COV001 and COV002, one of which was a single-blind randomized controlled phase 2/3 trial testing AZD1222 (ChAdOx1 nCoV-19) in healthy adults. Trial participant PBMC samples were collected at day 0 and day 28 after the second dose for TCRbeta chain sequencing. The specimen was peripheral blood, collected on day 0 of MenACWY control vaccination. The sequence was obtained from an adult in good health.

The CDR3 amino acid sequence is: CASSRTGMAYGYTF. The base sequence is TGTGCCAGCAGCCGGACAGGGATGGCCTATGGCTACACCTTC. The V and J genes are TRBV27 and TRBJ1-2, with 8 junctional bases fitting TRBD1. The germline V gene (reference sequence) sets CDR1 to MNHEY and CDR2 to SMNVEV. From V the trimming removes 6 bases and from J it removes 4 bases, while the gene matches leave 7 bases of the junction unaccounted for. Inclusive of the bounding cysteine and phenylalanine, the CDR3 is 14 residues long. The retained sequence is limited to the CDR3, 42 bases, with the frame set at the first base.